This is a list of T cell receptor beta chains from one sample in a study of blood T cell repertoires in COVID-19. Profiling relied on immunoSEQ multiplex PCR, and the TCRdb table lists in-frame clones only, not all of them. The table includes roughly 190,000 clones, 75% to 85% detected once. Sequencing input: peripheral blood. The receptors here all came from a man aged 55 to 70 with acute or convalescent COVID-19. The CDR3 runs from the conserved cysteine through the conserved F or W. D genes are given only for firm matches. Clone size is shown for a subset of rows, as once, few, many or a class of expanded clone.

V gene,D gene,clone size,J gene,CDR3 protein,CDR3 DNA
TRBV28,TRBD1,.,TRBJ1-3,CASSLPTGAGNTIYF,TGTGCCAGCAGTCTCCCGACAGGGGCTGGAAACACCATATATTTT
TRBV7-9,.,.,TRBJ2-5,CASSGRTSSETQYF,TGTGCCAGCAGCGGGAGGACCTCATCAGAGACCCAGTACTTC
TRBV14,TRBD1,few,TRBJ2-5,CASSQGYEGAETQYF,TGTGCCAGCAGCCAAGGTTACGAGGGGGCAGAGACCCAGTACTTC
TRBV7-2,TRBD1,.,TRBJ1-3,CASSLHPTGIRNTIYF,TGTGCCAGCAGCTTACACCCGACAGGGATCAGAAACACCATATATTTT
TRBV7-8,.,few,TRBJ1-5,CASSLVGQFSNQPQHF,TGTGCCAGCAGCTTAGTGGGGCAGTTTAGCAATCAGCCCCAGCATTTT
TRBV19,.,.,TRBJ1-5,CASSHGASNQPQHF,TGTGCCAGTAGTCATGGGGCTAGCAATCAGCCCCAGCATTTT
TRBV5-1,TRBD1,.,TRBJ1-2,CASSLGGAGGGPGGYTF,TGCGCCAGCAGCTTGGGTGGAGCAGGGGGTGGCCCTGGTGGCTACACCTTC
TRBV6-6,.,.,TRBJ1-3,CASSRPTGLGNTIYF,TGTGCCAGCAGCCGCCCTACAGGCCTCGGAAACACCATATATTTT
TRBV15,TRBD1,once,TRBJ1-5,CATSQTGSNQPQHF,TGTGCCACCAGCCAGACAGGGAGCAATCAGCCCCAGCATTTT
TRBV5-1,TRBD2,.,TRBJ2-1,CASSPVVTSDVYNEQFF,TGCGCCAGCAGCCCCGTGGTGACTAGCGATGTCTACAATGAGCAGTTCTTC
TRBV7-6,TRBD1,.,TRBJ2-5,CASSLEGGRGWEETQYF,TGTGCCAGCAGCTTAGAAGGTGGCAGGGGGTGGGAAGAGACCCAGTACTTC
TRBV5-4,TRBD1,.,TRBJ1-2,CASSAAQGALVYGYTF,TGTGCCAGCAGCGCAGCGCAGGGGGCTCTGGTCTATGGCTACACCTTC
TRBV2,TRBD2,.,TRBJ2-3,CASSEASRESPTDTQYF,TGTGCCAGCAGTGAAGCGTCGCGGGAGTCCCCCACAGATACGCAGTATTTT
TRBV6-5,TRBD1,.,TRBJ2-7,CASSPDRARHEQYF,TGTGCCAGCAGCCCCGACAGGGCTCGACACGAGCAGTACTTC
TRBV5-5,TRBD1,once,TRBJ2-3,CASSWGQGVSTDTQYF,TGTGCCAGCAGCTGGGGACAGGGAGTTAGCACAGATACGCAGTATTTT